Listed below are T cell receptor beta chains from one sample, sequenced in a study of cytomegalovirus exposure and HLA in healthy donors. Some clones are missing from TCRdb's copy, which holds only in-frame ones; the method was immunoSEQ multiplex PCR. This table holds about 190,000 clones, about 83% found once. The sequenced material came from PBMCs. Every receptor here comes from a young woman in good health and CMV-seropositive. Both conserved end residues are trimmed from each CDR3.

ASSPGAGVIYNEQF	TRBV7-9	TRBJ2-1
ASSFSSGGFGYGYT	TRBV11-2	TRBJ1-2
ASSLADLQRNSPLH	TRBV7-9	TRBJ1-6
ASSSLTEIYGYT	TRBV7-9	TRBJ1-2
SVEAPLQGFWAHTEAF	TRBV29-1	TRBJ1-1
ASSQVPLGVSNQPQH	TRBV4-1	TRBJ1-5
ASSLRGSIQPQH	TRBV7-2	TRBJ1-5
ASSQGGIGTGYGYT	TRBV4-2	TRBJ1-2
ASSLFGEGSSGEQY	TRBV7-8	TRBJ2-7
ASSPLLIGPGGEKLF	TRBV18	TRBJ1-4
ASSPWRGQPQH	TRBV18	TRBJ1-5
ASSLIPPVGVAYGYT	TRBV27	TRBJ1-2
ASSYSGRANSPLH	TRBV6-5	TRBJ1-6
ASSYSSGDTQY	TRBV6-6	TRBJ2-3
SSSLAQREDNSYEQY	TRBV7-9	TRBJ2-7
ASSFGTEETQY	TRBV7-9	TRBJ2-5
ASSFRALEAF	TRBV13	TRBJ1-1
ASSRGQYNEQF	TRBV28	TRBJ2-1
SVEGGRGGTQY	TRBV29-1	TRBJ2-5
ASSYSRPSEETQY	TRBV6-5	TRBJ2-5
ASTMSGRDDEQF	TRBV6-5	TRBJ2-1
SGTGSGDEQY	TRBV29-1	TRBJ2-7
AVQSRVSTEAF	TRBV6-1	TRBJ1-1
ASSKGCEGPLGYT	TRBV21-1	TRBJ1-2
ASSFLLVTSGANVLT	TRBV28	TRBJ2-6
ASSRGTSPDTQY	TRBV6-5	TRBJ2-3
ASSYANTEF	TRBV6-5	TRBJ2-1
ASSLDGTASYEQY	TRBV5-1	TRBJ2-7
ASSPGTGLIEDEKLF	TRBV4-3	TRBJ1-4
ASSFPSGLRGEQY	TRBV7-2	TRBJ2-7
ASSPILDRGYGYT	TRBV27	TRBJ1-2
ASSAGTSGVSSYEQY	TRBV2	TRBJ2-7
ASTLTGANTEAF	TRBV6-5	TRBJ1-1
ASSGKGPPLH	TRBV6-1	TRBJ1-6
ASSYSRGALDTQY	TRBV6-5	TRBJ2-3
ASSLAGTVWRDNEKLF	TRBV5-6	TRBJ1-4
ASSRTGATHGDEQY	TRBV19	TRBJ2-7